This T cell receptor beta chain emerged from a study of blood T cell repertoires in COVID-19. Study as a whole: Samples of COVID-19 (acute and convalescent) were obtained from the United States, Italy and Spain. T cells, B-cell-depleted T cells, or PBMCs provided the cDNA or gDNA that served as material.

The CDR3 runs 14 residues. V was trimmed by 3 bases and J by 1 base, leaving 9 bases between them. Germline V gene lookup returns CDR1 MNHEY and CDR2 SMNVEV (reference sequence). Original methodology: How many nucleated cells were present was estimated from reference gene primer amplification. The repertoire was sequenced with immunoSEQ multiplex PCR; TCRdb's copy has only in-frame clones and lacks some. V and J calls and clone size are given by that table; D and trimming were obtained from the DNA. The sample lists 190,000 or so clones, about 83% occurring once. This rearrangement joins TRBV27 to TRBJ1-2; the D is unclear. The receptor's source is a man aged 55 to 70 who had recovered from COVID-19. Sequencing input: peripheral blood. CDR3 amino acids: CASSLRVFNYGYTF. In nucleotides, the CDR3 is TGTGCCAGCAGTTTGAGGGTATTTAACTATGGCTACACCTTC.